One sample yielded the 14 T cell receptor beta chains listed below, sequenced in a study of CD8 T cells in Susac syndrome. 0.5 to 1 ug RNA was reverse transcribed with random hexamers. MiXCR was run by TCRdb on the immunoSEQ multiplex PCR reads, yielding one entry per CDR3 protein. The table includes 110,000 or so distinct CDR3 sequences, about 92% detected once. What was sequenced was CD4+ T cells from PBMCs. The receptor set was obtained from a human donor with multiple sclerosis.

The chain's CDR3 is CASSSSGASQETQYF. The CDR3, as DNA: TGTGCCAGCAGTTCCAGCGGGGCCTCTCAAGAGACCCAGTACTTC. This rearrangement joins TRBV12-3 or TRBV12-4 to TRBJ2-5; TRBD2 agrees at 7 bases. J lost 2 bases, V lost 4 bases, and 7 bases had no gene match. The CDR3 runs 15 residues.

The V gene is TRBV5-1, the J gene TRBJ2-6, with D unresolved. CDR3 length equals 14 residues. Germline V CDR1 and CDR2: SGHRS, YFSETQ. Trimming stripped 1 base from V and 4 bases from J, with 6 bases between. The CDR3 spells CASSLTVGANVLTF. The DNA of the CDR3 is TGCGCCAGCAGCTTGACCGTGGGGGCCAACGTCCTGACTTTC.

The V and J genes are TRBV6-5 and TRBJ1-5, with no clear D. Germline CDR1 reads MNHEY; CDR2 reads SVGAGI. The CDR3 length is 13 residues. V lost 2 bases and J 6 bases, leaving 8 bases between the germline ends. CDR3 residues: CASSYNEAQPQHF. The CDR3 DNA reads as TGTGCCAGCAGTTACAACGAAGCTCAGCCCCAGCATTTT.

CDR3 nucleotide sequence: TGTGCCAGCAGTGATCCGGGACAGGAGGCCCCCTCCTACGAGCAGTACTTC. It yields the protein CASSDPGQEAPSYEQYF. The chain carries TRBV2 and TRBJ2-7, with 8 positions matching TRBD1. V shed 3 bases, J shed 0 bases, and the junction held 10 bases outside the gene matches. Germline loops: CDR1 SNHLY, CDR2 FYNNEI. CDR3 length: 17 residues.

This chain uses TRBV28 with TRBJ1-3; TRBD1 is a possible D gene (6 bases). Germline V gene sequence: CDR1 MDHEN, CDR2 SYDVKM. Trimming took off 5 bases at V and 4 bases at J, with 18 bases between the two ends. The CDR3 covers 16 residues. This chain's CDR3 is CASSTLLRGDGNTIYF. CDR3 DNA: TGTGCCAGCAGTACCTTGTTGAGGGGGGACGGAAACACCATATATTTT.

V and J are TRBV19 and TRBJ1-4, with TRBD1 matching over 11 bases. CDR1 and CDR2 (germline): LNHDA, SQIVND (reference sequence). The length of the CDR3 is 16 residues. V trimming: 6 bases; J trimming: 3 bases; junction bases outside the gene matches: 6. In DNA form, the CDR3 reads TGTGCCAGTAGCAGCGGACAGGGGGCAGCTAATGAAAAACTGTTTTTT. It specifies CASSSGQGAANEKLFF.

The chain links TRBV13 to TRBJ2-2; TRBD1 agrees at 8 bases. Germline V gene sequence: CDR1 PRHDT, CDR2 FYEKMQ (reference sequence). This CDR3 is built from 15 residues. After removal of 5 bases from V and 5 bases from J, the junction contained 7 bases not matched to a gene. CDR3: CASSKTGVDTGELFF. The CDR3 DNA is TGTGCCAGCAGCAAGACAGGGGTTGATACCGGGGAGCTGTTTTTT.

This chain uses TRBV6-6 with TRBJ2-7, with 7 bases identical to TRBD1. J lost 6 bases, V lost 4 bases, and 12 bases had no gene match. The CDR3 has 15 amino acids. CDR1 and CDR2 (germline): MNHNY, SVGAGI (reference sequence). CDR3: CASSSQGDGTSEQYF. The CDR3 bases are TGTGCCAGCAGTTCCCAGGGGGACGGCACGTCCGAGCAGTACTTC.

V is TRBV28 and J is TRBJ2-2; D may be TRBD1 (6 bases). This CDR3 is 14 amino acids long. CDR1 is MDHEN and CDR2 is SYDVKM in the germline V gene. The V and J ends lost 6 bases and 4 bases respectively, with 12 bases between them. CDR3 protein: CASSRRGSTGELFF. The DNA for the CDR3 is TGTGCCAGCAGCCGCAGGGGTTCCACCGGGGAGCTGTTTTTT.

This chain links TRBV2 with TRBJ1-5; the D gene is possibly TRBD1 (6 bases). Per germline, CDR1 SNHLY and CDR2 FYNNEI. The CDR3 has 15 residues. Trimming left V 2 bases short and J 7 bases short, with 15 bases between. CDR3 sequence (DNA): TGTGCCAGCAGTGAACAGGGGTTGTGGGGACAGCCCCAGCATTTT. It specifies CASSEQGLWGQPQHF.

The chain employs TRBV4-2 and TRBJ2-1, with a possible D match to TRBD2 (6 bases). The germline V and J ends were trimmed by 4 bases and 6 bases, with 13 bases remaining between them. Germline values: CDR1 LGHNA, CDR2 YNFKEQ. The CDR3 consists of 14 residues. The chain's CDR3 is CASSPRGLLNEQFF. CDR3 coding DNA: TGTGCCAGCAGCCCAAGGGGACTCCTCAATGAGCAGTTCTTC.

V is TRBV18 and J is TRBJ2-7, with 9 bases matching TRBD2. CDR1 is KGHSH, CDR2 LQKENI, per germline. After removal of 5 bases from V and 4 bases from J, the junction contained 12 bases not matched to a gene. CDR3 length equals 16 residues. CDR3 coding DNA: TGTGCCAGCTCAGCCTCAGCAGCGGGGGGCATGTACGAGCAGTACTTC. This sequence encodes CASSASAAGGMYEQYF.

CDR3 sequence reads: CASSLWGARETQYF. DNA for the CDR3: TGCGCCAGCAGCTTATGGGGGGCCCGAGAGACCCAGTACTTC. The chain links TRBV5-1 to TRBJ2-5; TRBD1 or TRBD2 may be the D gene (6 bases each). The germline gives CDR1 SGHRS, CDR2 YFSETQ. V was pared by 2 bases and J by 4 bases, with 12 bases between. The CDR3 has 14 amino acids.

The gene calls are TRBV14 and TRBJ1-1; D remains ambiguous. CDR3 length: 13 amino acids. Looked up from germline, CDR1 is SGHDN and CDR2 is FVKESK. V lost 0 bases to trimming and J lost 4 bases, with 6 bases between them. DNA of the CDR3: TGTGCCAGCAGCCAAGAGATAAGCACTGAAGCTTTCTTT. Amino acids: CASSQEISTEAFF.